The entry below gives a single T cell receptor beta chain sequence along with its context. There is no known antigen for this receptor. No base quality information exists; no much larger clone differs at one position. These data belong to a study of CD8 T cells in Susac syndrome (dated by TCRdb to between 2019 and 2020). Turning to the overall study: The study used repertoire sequencing to test whether antigen drove CD8+ T cell activation and differentiation in Susac syndrome. The clonality of the CD8+ T cell repertoire was compared across over 10 healthy donors, some 14 Susac syndrome patients and fewer than 16 multiple sclerosis patients. What the study reported, not specific to this receptor: The number of individuals in the TCR sequencing and HLA analysis was acknowledged as relatively small.

RNA was extracted with the RNeasy kit and roughly 0.45 to 1 ug was reverse transcribed using random hexamers. The immunoSEQ multiplex PCR assay, which covers 54 Vbeta and 13 Jbeta segments, was used to amplify TCR beta CDR3 regions. Bias from PCR amplification was corrected by using a synthetic template baseline for primer optimization and for computational correction. The published analysis was carried out like this. Reads were annotated to V, D and J genes according to IMGT and were analyzed with immunoSEQ Analyzer, with only productive sequences retained. Clonality was calculated as one minus the Shannon entropy normalized by log2 of the number of productive unique sequences. Public and private clones were assessed among the 100 most prevalent clones of each patient and control. A clone was defined as Susac-specific if it was absent from the healthy and MS cohorts, from roughly 1,000 published viral clones and from other ImmuneACCESS disease sequences. Starting from the raw public reads, TCRdb applied fastp trimming at Q25, assembled clones with MiXCR and retained in-frame beta chains. Every distinct CDR3 protein forms one entry, paired with its most common genes and DNA. The V and J calls, along with clone size, are taken from TCRdb and not from the paper's own processing. This sample gives under 150,000 distinct CDR3 sequences in total; roughly 80% of them show up just once. About 0.51% of the sample belongs to the ten largest clones.

Peripheral blood CD8+ and CD4+ T cells from healthy donors, Susac syndrome patients and multiple sclerosis patients were profiled by high-throughput TCR beta sequencing. The multiple sclerosis controls were treatment-naive patients who had stable or active relapsing-remitting disease and met the revised McDonald criteria. Bulk CD8+ and CD4+ T cells were purified magnetically by negative isolation, whereas CD8+ TEMRA cells were enriched by FACS. Blood was drawn into EDTA tubes, processed within 24 hours, and PBMCs were isolated by density gradient centrifugation. PBMCs intended for TCR sequencing were cryopreserved in liquid nitrogen and were subsequently thawed in a 37 degrees C water bath. The sorted or isolated CD4+, CD8+ and CD8+ TEMRA cells had a purity of 90% or higher. Taken from cysteine to phenylalanine, the CDR3 has 19 residues. The only DNA kept is the CDR3, 57 bases in frame from the first base. V has 3 bases trimmed and J has 3 bases trimmed; junction bases matching no gene number 22. Sequences GTSNPN (CDR1) and SVGIG (CDR2) are obtained from the germline V gene (reference sequence).

The sequencing sample was made of CD8+ T cells from PBMCs. The clonotype originates from a human donor with multiple sclerosis. This chain joins TRBV30 to TRBJ2-7, with TRBD2 matching 8 junction bases. For the CDR3, the sequence is CAWREGLPRRGARIYEQYF. DNA sequence: TGTGCCTGGAGAGAGGGACTTCCCCGGCGGGGGGCGCGAATCTACGAGCAGTACTTC.